This record looks at one T cell receptor beta chain sequence and its context. Its antigen is unidentified. Germline CDR1 reads MGHDK; CDR2 reads SYGVNS. The CDR3 spans 16 residues. The V gene lost 3 bases and the J gene lost 1 base, with 10 bases spanning the gap. The data were obtained in a study of cytomegalovirus exposure and HLA in healthy donors. Study overall: Unique TCRs from HLA-typed donors, 70 million to 100 million of them, were held in an early data release. General observations from the study: Later genetic work tied a missense DCLRE1C variant to beta-chain V and J trimming. In a later analysis, 15,000 to 20,000 TCR beta sequences were associated with HLA alleles at 0.05 false discovery rate.

Samples came from healthy bone marrow donors. PCR was performed using 60 Vbeta and 13 Jbeta primers. Some clones are missing from TCRdb's copy, which holds only in-frame ones; the method was immunoSEQ multiplex PCR. Seen in this sample are 100,000 to 150,000 clones; the ten most common clones hold around 2.7%. The V call is TRBV25-1, the J call TRBJ2-6, with D tentatively TRBD1 (6 bases). The material sequenced was PBMCs. This receptor was obtained from a man between 25 and 39 years old in good health and CMV-seronegative. The DNA for the CDR3 is TGTGCCAGCAGTGACCCGGGACATTCTGGGGCCAACGTCCTGACTTTC. Amino acids: CASSDPGHSGANVLTF.